One and the same sample provided the 20 T cell receptor beta chains below, sequenced in a study of neoadjuvant anti-PD-1 for oral cavity cancer. Sequencing was performed with immunoSEQ multiplex PCR; in TCRdb, only in-frame clones are kept and a portion is missing. The table includes over 30,000 clones, about 77% detected once. The time point was: after neoadjuvant nivolumab, at surgical resection. The material was PBMCs, obtained after nivolumab (anti-PD-1) treatment. The receptors were gathered from a person between 40 and 79 years old with oral cavity squamous cell carcinoma.

This chain links TRBV11-2 with TRBJ2-2; TRBD2 aligns across 9 bases. Germline loops: CDR1 SGHAT, CDR2 FQNNGV. CDR3 length: 16 amino acids. The junction had 9 bases not matched to a gene; V was cut back by 5 bases and J by 5 bases. CDR3 bases: TGTGCCAGCAGCCGAAGGAGCGGGGGGTTTACCGGGGAGCTGTTTTTT. Translation: CASSRRSGGFTGELFF.

This clone showed up just a few times. The chain recombines TRBV9 with TRBJ2-4; the D is unclear. CDR1 and CDR2 from the germline V gene are SGDLS and YYNGEE. V lost 3 bases and J 8 bases, leaving 12 bases between the germline ends. The CDR3 length is 13 residues. The CDR3 DNA reads as TGTGCCAGCAGCGCTGGCAGAGAGGACATTCAGTACTTC. This codes for CASSAGREDIQYF. Variable domain in full (rest from reference TRBV9 and TRBJ2-4): DSGVTQTPKHLITATGQRVTLRCSPRSGDLSVYWYQQSLDQGLQFLIQYYNGEERAKGNILERFSAQQFPDLHSELNLSSLELGDSALYFCASSAGREDIQYFGAGTRLSVL.

The J gene is TRBJ2-7, the V gene TRBV11-2; 7 bases line up with TRBD2. Trimming took 6 bases from V and 4 from J; bases not matched to a gene: 15. Germline CDR1 and CDR2: SGHAT and FQNNGV. The CDR3 runs to 16 residues. The CDR3 spells CASSRGRASGTYEQYF. DNA of the CDR3: TGTGCCAGCAGTCGAGGGAGGGCAAGCGGCACTTACGAGCAGTACTTC.

This clone was seen a handful of times. This rearrangement joins TRBV4-2 to TRBJ1-2; TRBD1 matches 8 bases. The germline gives CDR1 LGHNA, CDR2 YNFKEQ. This CDR3 has 15 amino acids. Trimming took 1 base from V and 2 from J; bases not matched to a gene: 3. The chain's CDR3 is CASSQGDRLNYGYTF. The CDR3, as DNA: TGTGCCAGCAGCCAAGGGGACAGGCTGAACTATGGCTACACCTTC.

The count of this clone is one. The chain is built from TRBV6-5 and TRBJ2-7; D possibly matches TRBD1 or TRBD2 (5 bases each). The CDR3 length is 14 residues. In germline, CDR1 is MNHEY, CDR2 SVGAGI. V lost 2 bases and J lost 2, with 10 bases in between. For the CDR3, the DNA is TGTGCCAGCAGTTACACGGGGACGACCTACGAGCAGTACTTC. As protein: CASSYTGTTYEQYF.

The rearrangement links TRBV5-1 to TRBJ2-1, with TRBD1 as a possible D gene (6 bases). CDR3 size: 13 residues. Germline V lookup: CDR1 SGHRS, CDR2 YFSETQ. Trimming took 1 base from V and 9 from J, leaving 11 bases between them. This CDR3 reads CASSLRGSPEQFF. The DNA for the CDR3 is TGCGCCAGCAGCTTGAGGGGGTCCCCTGAGCAGTTCTTC.

This clone was recorded only once. This sequence joins TRBV9 and TRBJ2-1, with 7 bases identical to TRBD1. Germline V gene lookup returns CDR1 SGDLS and CDR2 YYNGEE. Trimming cost V 4 bases and J 0 bases; bases outside gene matches: 1. CDR3 length: 14 amino acids. CDR3 DNA: TGTGCCAGCAGCTACAGGGGCTCCTACAATGAGCAGTTCTTC. Protein sequence: CASSYRGSYNEQFF. Complete variable domain (other parts from reference TRBV9 and TRBJ2-1): DSGVTQTPKHLITATGQRVTLRCSPRSGDLSVYWYQQSLDQGLQFLIQYYNGEERAKGNILERFSAQQFPDLHSELNLSSLELGDSALYFCASSYRGSYNEQFFGPGTRLTVL.

The chain recombines TRBV4-2 with TRBJ1-2, with 7 positions matching TRBD1. CDR3 length: 17 amino acids. Germline V gene data show CDR1 as LGHNA and CDR2 as YNFKEQ. With 2 bases clipped from V and 0 bases from J, the junction kept 9 bases outside the gene matches. CDR3 amino acids: CASSQSVRDRANYGYTF. CDR3 nucleotide sequence: TGTGCCAGCAGCCAATCGGTCCGGGACAGAGCTAACTATGGCTACACCTTC.

The rearrangement joins TRBV18 to TRBJ1-4; 11 nucleotides align to TRBD1. J gave up 7 bases and V 8 bases, and 9 bases lay outside the gene matches. The CDR3 has 15 amino acids. Germline loops: CDR1 KGHSH, CDR2 LQKENI. CDR3 sequence: CASQTSDRGREKLFF. CDR3 DNA: TGTGCCAGCCAAACATCGGACAGGGGGCGTGAAAAACTGTTTTTT.

The V call is TRBV4-3, the J call TRBJ1-5; 10 bases align to TRBD1. The CDR3 has 16 residues. Germline V gene sequence: CDR1 LGHNA, CDR2 YSLEER. The V segment lost 4 bases and the J segment 6 bases; nucleotides outside the gene matches: 9. The CDR3 coding sequence is TGCGCCAGCAGCCTACACTATAGACAGGGGGCTCAGCCCCAGCATTTT. Amino acid sequence: CASSLHYRQGAQPQHF.

The V call is TRBV18, the J call TRBJ1-1; possible D gene TRBD1, 5 bases. Deletions cut 2 bases from V and 1 base from J, with 14 bases between. Germline values: CDR1 KGHSH, CDR2 LQKENI. This CDR3 is 16 amino acids long. The CDR3: CASSPSDTQTNTEAFF. The CDR3 nucleotides are TGTGCCAGCTCACCATCGGACACCCAAACGAACACTGAAGCTTTCTTT.

The V gene is TRBV25-1, the J gene TRBJ2-7; no definite D call. The germline V gene has CDR1 MGHDK and CDR2 SYGVNS. The ends were cut back, 1 base at V and 3 bases at J, with 7 bases in the middle. This CDR3 has 13 amino acids. CDR3 nucleotide sequence: TGTGCCAGCAGTGAATCGGGCCTCTACGAGCAGTACTTC. Protein: CASSESGLYEQYF.

The chain couples TRBV7-2 to TRBJ2-1; TRBD2 is a possible D gene (6 bases). The CDR3 covers 15 residues. V was cut by 1 base and J by 4 bases, with 11 bases left in between. Germline values: CDR1 SGHTA, CDR2 FQGNSA. Here the CDR3 DNA reads TGTGCCAGCAGCTTAGTTGCGGGAATATACAATGAGCAGTTCTTC. Its translation is CASSLVAGIYNEQFF.

The chain recombines TRBV14 with TRBJ2-6; D not certain. CDR1 and CDR2 from the germline V gene are SGHDN and FVKESK. The CDR3 extends over 15 amino acids. V was shortened by 4 bases and J by 0 bases, with 7 bases between the two germline ends. DNA of the CDR3: TGTGCCAGCAGCCCCCGATACTCTGGGGCCAACGTCCTGACTTTC. Translated, it gives CASSPRYSGANVLTF.

The chain couples TRBV19 to TRBJ1-5; TRBD1 aligns across 11 bases. V was pared by 5 bases and J by 0 bases, with 15 bases of the junction left unmatched. CDR1 and CDR2 from the germline V gene are LNHDA and SQIVND (reference sequence). This CDR3 is built from 20 residues. This chain's CDR3 is CASSSHKTRDRGYSNQPQHF. CDR3 nucleotide sequence: TGTGCCAGTAGTTCGCACAAGACCCGGGACAGGGGGTATAGCAATCAGCCCCAGCATTTT.

The J gene is TRBJ2-2, the V gene TRBV27, with D possibly matching TRBD2 (5 bases). The CDR3 totals 13 residues. With 3 bases removed from V and 6 bases from J, the gap between germline ends came to 8 bases. The germline gives CDR1 MNHEY, CDR2 SMNVEV (reference sequence). CDR3 region: CASSFGVAGELFF. Written as DNA, the CDR3 is TGTGCCAGCAGTTTCGGGGTTGCCGGGGAGCTGTTTTTT.

The chain employs TRBV6-6 and TRBJ1-1; TRBD1 is a possible D gene (6 bases). V was clipped by 0 bases and J by 5 bases, with 13 bases between them. This CDR3 spans 15 amino acids. Germline V gene sequence: CDR1 MNHNY, CDR2 SVGAGI (reference sequence). The CDR3: CASSYSNRVRTEAFF. The CDR3 DNA sequence: TGTGCCAGCAGTTACTCGAACAGGGTGAGAACTGAAGCTTTCTTT.

This clone appeared a single time. This chain uses TRBV5-1 with TRBJ1-2; a possible D gene is TRBD1 (5 bases). The CDR3 consists of 15 residues. V lost 2 bases and J 4 bases, leaving 15 bases between the germline ends. CDR1 and CDR2 (germline): SGHRS, YFSETQ. CDR3: CASSLGLGQTYGYTF. CDR3 sequence (DNA): TGCGCCAGCAGCTTAGGGCTGGGGCAGACCTATGGCTACACCTTC.

V is TRBV6-5 and J is TRBJ2-5; 8 nucleotides align to TRBD1. The germline CDR1 and CDR2 sequences are MNHEY and SVGAGI. The CDR3 spans 13 residues. Trimming took 5 bases from V and 6 from J; bases not matched to a gene: 5. The CDR3 protein is CASSGQGAKTQYF. DNA of the CDR3: TGTGCCAGCAGTGGGCAGGGGGCGAAGACCCAGTACTTC.

This clone was seen just once. The chain uses TRBV9 and TRBJ2-1, with 14 nucleotides matching TRBD2. The length of the CDR3 is 16 residues. V lost 0 bases and J lost 10; bases outside the gene matches: 6. Germline CDR1 is SGDLS and CDR2 is YYNGEE. This chain's CDR3 is CASSVGGTSGGLEQFF. The CDR3 DNA reads as TGTGCCAGCAGCGTAGGTGGGACTAGCGGGGGTTTAGAGCAGTTCTTC.